These T cell receptor beta chains were read from a single sample in a study of human T cells and chemical hapten exposure. TCRdb processed the 5' RACE reads anew with MiXCR; each CDR3 protein has one entry. The sample records approximately 140,000 distinct CDR3 sequences, roughly 4.1% being singletons. These TCRs come from a female donor in good health. The CDR3 runs from the conserved cysteine through the conserved F or W. The order of the fields is V gene, clone size, CDR3 length, J gene, D gene, CDR3 DNA, CDR3 protein. The D gene is left open where the match is weak. Size is stated for part of the rows, as once, few or many counts, or as a class when the clone is expanded.

V gene: TRBV18
clone size: many
CDR3 length: 16
J gene: TRBJ1-6
D gene: NA
CDR3 DNA: TGTGCCAGCTCACCACCTGACGACGGACGAGCGGGGGCCCTCCACTTT
CDR3 protein: CASSPPDDGRAGALHF

V gene: TRBV28
clone size: many
CDR3 length: 14
J gene: TRBJ1-5
D gene: NA
CDR3 DNA: TGTGCCAGCAGTTTATACAGTCGCAATCAGCCCCAGCATTTT
CDR3 protein: CASSLYSRNQPQHF

V gene: TRBV20-1
clone size: many
CDR3 length: 15
J gene: TRBJ1-4
D gene: TRBD1
CDR3 DNA: TGCAGTGCTAGAGTCCGACAGGGGGACGCCGGGAAACTGTTTTTT
CDR3 protein: CSARVRQGDAGKLFF

V gene: TRBV20-1
clone size: many
CDR3 length: 12
J gene: TRBJ1-1
D gene: NA
CDR3 DNA: TGCAGTGCTAGAGAATCACTATCTGAAGCTTTCTTT
CDR3 protein: CSARESLSEAFF

V gene: TRBV6-5
clone size: NA
CDR3 length: 14
J gene: TRBJ1-1
D gene: TRBD1
CDR3 DNA: TGTGCCAGCAGTTTACACTCAGGGGGCACTGAAGCTTTCTTT
CDR3 protein: CASSLHSGGTEAFF

V gene: TRBV28
clone size: NA
CDR3 length: 17
J gene: TRBJ2-3
D gene: NA
CDR3 DNA: TGTGCCAGCAGTTTCTTCCCCACACTAGCCCACACAGATACGCAGTATTTT
CDR3 protein: CASSFFPTLAHTDTQYF

V gene: TRBV5-1
clone size: many
CDR3 length: 14
J gene: TRBJ2-3
D gene: NA
CDR3 DNA: TGCGCCAGCAGCAGGACCTCTGGACCAGATACGCAGTATTTT
CDR3 protein: CASSRTSGPDTQYF

V gene: TRBV12-3/TRBV12-4
clone size: many
CDR3 length: 16
J gene: TRBJ2-3
D gene: TRBD1
CDR3 DNA: TGTGCCAGCAGTCTCACCGGGACAGGGTTATTAGATACGCAGTATTTT
CDR3 protein: CASSLTGTGLLDTQYF

V gene: TRBV10-3
clone size: many
CDR3 length: 15
J gene: TRBJ2-5
D gene: NA
CDR3 DNA: TGTGCCATCAAGTACTCGGGGACATTGGAAGAGACCCAGTACTTC
CDR3 protein: CAIKYSGTLEETQYF

V gene: TRBV29-1
clone size: few
CDR3 length: 14
J gene: TRBJ1-1
D gene: NA
CDR3 DNA: TGCAGCCTCGTGGCCGGGGGCTCGAACACTGAAGCTTTCTTT
CDR3 protein: CSLVAGGSNTEAFF

V gene: TRBV29-1
clone size: many
CDR3 length: 12
J gene: TRBJ1-2
D gene: TRBD1
CDR3 DNA: TGCAGCGTTGAAGTGAGACAGGGAGGAAGCACCTTC
CDR3 protein: CSVEVRQGGSTF